The present T cell receptor (beta chain) was sequenced within a study of T cells in Graves' hyperthyroidism and ophthalmopathy. General study points: Ophthalmopathy and stable hyperthyroidism were separated by a 13 V-J model.

Exclusion followed for patients with uncontrolled infection, other autoimmune disease, pregnancy or lactation. Diagnoses were made from clinical symptoms, serum measures (thyroxine and TRAb), thyroid ultrasound and orbital computed tomography. Out of 8.5 to 10 ml of fresh peripheral blood came the PBMCs. Authors of the study amplified TCR beta CDR3 regions from RNA transcripts. Researchers ran a first-round RT-PCR on the TCR CDR3 using the HTBI primer set. TCRdb reprocessed the multiplex PCR reads via MiXCR and lists one record per CDR3 protein. The profile shows over 500,000 distinct CDR3 sequences, roughly 16% of them singletons. This clonotype was counted ten times or more. The antigen is undetermined. The CDR3 is 15 amino acids. Germline loops: CDR1 MNHNS, CDR2 SASEGT. Unmatched junction bases numbered 6, after V lost 7 bases and J lost 0 bases.

The sample consisted of blood. The clonotype comes from a woman in her twenties or thirties with Graves' ophthalmopathy. The gene calls are TRBV6-1 and TRBJ2-7; the match to TRBD2 covers 10 bases. In nucleotides, the CDR3 is TGTGCCAGCACCCAACTAGCGGGAAGCTCCTACGAGCAGTACTTC. This translates into CASTQLAGSSYEQYF.